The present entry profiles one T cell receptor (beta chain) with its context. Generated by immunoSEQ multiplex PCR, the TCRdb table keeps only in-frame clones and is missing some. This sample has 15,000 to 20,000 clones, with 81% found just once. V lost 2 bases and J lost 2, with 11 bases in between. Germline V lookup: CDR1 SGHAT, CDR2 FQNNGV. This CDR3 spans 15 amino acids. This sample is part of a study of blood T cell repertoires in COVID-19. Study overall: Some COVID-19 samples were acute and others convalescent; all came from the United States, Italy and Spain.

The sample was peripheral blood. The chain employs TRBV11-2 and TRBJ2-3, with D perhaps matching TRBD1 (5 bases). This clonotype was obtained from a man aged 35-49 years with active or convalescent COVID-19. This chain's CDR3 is CASSLRSGITDTQYF. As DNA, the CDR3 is TGTGCCAGCAGCTTACGGTCAGGGATCACAGATACGCAGTATTTT.